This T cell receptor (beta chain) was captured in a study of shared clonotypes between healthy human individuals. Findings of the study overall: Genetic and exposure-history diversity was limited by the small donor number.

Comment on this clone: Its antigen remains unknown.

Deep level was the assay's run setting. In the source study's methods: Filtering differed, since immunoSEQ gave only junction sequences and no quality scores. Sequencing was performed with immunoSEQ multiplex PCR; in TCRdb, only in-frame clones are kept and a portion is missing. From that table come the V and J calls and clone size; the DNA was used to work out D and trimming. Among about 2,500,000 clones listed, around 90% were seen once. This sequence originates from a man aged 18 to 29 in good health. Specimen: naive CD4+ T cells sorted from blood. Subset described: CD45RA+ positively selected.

DNA of the CDR3: TGTGCCAGTAGTACGCAGGACAGGATCAATCAGCCCCAGCATTTT. It yields the protein CASSTQDRINQPQHF. The gene calls are TRBV19 and TRBJ1-5; 7 bases are shared with TRBD1. Germline V gene sequence: CDR1 LNHDA, CDR2 SQIVND (reference sequence). This CDR3 is 15 amino acids long. V was clipped by 4 bases and J by 3 bases; unmatched bases: 6.